The 9 T cell receptor beta chains given below trace back to one sample, sequenced in a study of T cell repertoires in ileal Crohn's disease (dated by TCRdb to the late 2010s). Library preparation used the immunoSEQ multiplex PCR assay. Held by TCRdb, this immuneACCESS table contains in-frame sequences only and omits some clones. Under half of the omission traces to an unresolved V gene where checked; the cause of the rest is unknown. Counted in this sample were 5,000 to 6,000 clones; approximately 80% of them appeared once. The top ten clones comprise less than 6.5% of the sample. Sequenced material: ileal tissue. The receptors come from an adult with Crohn's disease.

The V and J genes are TRBV7-9 and TRBJ1-5; D possibly corresponds to TRBD1 (5 bases). Trimming shortened V by 5 bases and J by 11 bases, and 16 bases separated the two germline ends. This CDR3 is 13 amino acids long. Germline-derived CDR1 and CDR2 are SEHNR and FQNEAQ (reference sequence). The CDR3 is CASSRDWGGAQHF. DNA for the CDR3: TGTGCCAGCAGCCGAGACTGGGGAGGGGCCCAGCATTTT.

The genes are TRBV6-6 and TRBJ1-6; D gene uncertain. Looked up from germline, CDR1 is MNHNY and CDR2 is SVGAGI (reference sequence). Trimming left V 2 bases short and J 5 bases short, with 7 bases between. The CDR3 runs 14 residues. Written as DNA, the CDR3 is TGTGCCAGCAGTTACGGTAGTGATAATTCACCCCTCCACTTT. Protein sequence: CASSYGSDNSPLHF.

The genes are TRBV7-9 and TRBJ1-1; 9 positions agree with TRBD1. CDR1 SEHNR and CDR2 FQNEAQ come from the germline V gene (reference sequence). This CDR3 contains 15 residues. V trimming: 4 bases; J trimming: 5 bases; junction bases outside the gene matches: 8. In DNA, the CDR3 is TGTGCCAGCAGCTCCCCGACAGGGGGTGGAACTGAAGCTTTCTTT. It specifies CASSSPTGGGTEAFF.

This chain connects TRBV6-5 to TRBJ1-5; TRBD1 aligns across 10 bases. The length of the CDR3 is 15 residues. The J segment lost 2 bases and the V segment lost 4 bases, leaving 2 bases of the junction unmatched. The germline V gene has CDR1 MNHEY and CDR2 SVGAGI. CDR3 sequence reads: CASSSGTGGNQPQHF. CDR3 coding DNA: TGTGCCAGCAGTTCCGGGACAGGGGGCAATCAGCCCCAGCATTTT.

The CDR3 nucleotides are TGTGCCAGCATCCCTCTCGCGGGGGGGCGCGAAGCCTACGAGCAGTACTTC. Its translation is CASIPLAGGREAYEQYF. This chain joins TRBV28 and TRBJ2-7; 9 positions agree with TRBD2. J was trimmed by 2 bases and V by 7 bases; bases with no gene match: 15. The CDR3 has 17 residues. Germline CDR1 is MDHEN and CDR2 is SYDVKM. The whole variable domain, remainder taken from reference TRBV28 and TRBJ2-7, is DVKVTQSSRYLVKRTGEKVFLECVQDMDHENMFWYRQDPGLGLRLIYFSYDVKMKEKGDIPEGYSVSREKKERFSLILESASTNQTSMYLCASIPLAGGREAYEQYFGPGTRLTVT.

The genes are TRBV28 and TRBJ1-5, with a tentative D call TRBD1 (5 bases). V was shortened by 2 bases and J by 5 bases, with 16 bases between the two germline ends. Per the germline V gene, CDR1 is MDHEN and CDR2 is SYDVKM. The CDR3 has 16 residues. The CDR3 DNA reads as TGTGCCAGCAGTTTAGGTGGCGGGGGAAGGGATCAGCCCCAGCATTTT. This codes for CASSLGGGGRDQPQHF.

This rearrangement joins TRBV14 to TRBJ2-7; possible D gene TRBD1, 6 bases. Germline values: CDR1 SGHDN, CDR2 FVKESK. The CDR3 contains 15 residues. With 4 bases removed from V and 4 bases from J, the gap between germline ends came to 17 bases. The CDR3 DNA reads as TGTGCCAGCAGCCCACTAGAGGGGGTACCTTACGAGCAGTACTTC. This sequence encodes CASSPLEGVPYEQYF.

The chain has TRBV2 and TRBJ1-3; D is unclear. CDR1 and CDR2 from the germline V gene are SNHLY and FYNNEI. This CDR3 is 15 amino acids long. V was shortened by 6 bases and J by 4 bases, with 16 bases between the two germline ends. CDR3 region: CASSHLDLRGNTIYF. CDR3 in DNA: TGTGCCAGCAGCCATCTGGACTTGAGAGGAAACACCATATATTTT.

This sequence joins TRBV7-9 and TRBJ1-3; a weak D match, TRBD1 (5 bases). Trimming stripped 3 bases from V and 1 base from J, with 7 bases between. Germline CDR1 and CDR2: SEHNR and FQNEAQ (reference sequence). The length of the CDR3 is 14 residues. Here the CDR3 reads CASSLSGSGNTIYF. The CDR3 nucleotides read TGTGCCAGCAGCTTGTCAGGGTCTGGAAACACCATATATTTT.